The rows below give T cell receptor beta chains drawn from one sample of a study of shared clonotypes between healthy human individuals. Measured with immunoSEQ multiplex PCR; TCRdb has only the in-frame clones, and not every one. The sample holds over a million clones, approximately 78% seen once. The sequenced sample consisted of memory CD4+ T cells from PBMCs. These receptors all stem from a young man in good health. Some clones in this sample may be carry-over from other donors' samples. Each CDR3 is given with its conserved first and last residue. Each record gives: clone size, V gene, J gene, D gene, CDR3 length, CDR3 DNA, CDR3 protein. D genes are given only for firm matches. Not every row has a clone size; where given, it reads once, few, many or a size class.

NA,TRBV11-2,TRBJ2-3,NA,12,TGTGCCAGCAGCACGACGATGGATACGCAGTATTTT,CASSTTMDTQYF
NA,TRBV28,TRBJ2-5,TRBD1,14,TGTGCCAGCAGTCCTCAGGGGGCCGTGGAGACCCAGTACTTC,CASSPQGAVETQYF
NA,TRBV7-9,TRBJ2-3,NA,14,TGTGCCAGCAGCCAAGGGCTATCCACAGATACGCAGTATTTT,CASSQGLSTDTQYF
NA,TRBV2,TRBJ1-5,NA,16,TGTGCCAGCAGTCCCGGACTTGGGGGGAGCAATCAGCCCCAGCATTTT,CASSPGLGGSNQPQHF
NA,TRBV7-9,TRBJ1-3,NA,15,TGTGCCAGCAGCTTAGCGCGGGGCATTGGAAACACCATATATTTT,CASSLARGIGNTIYF
NA,TRBV7-9,TRBJ1-4,TRBD1,16,TGTGCCAGCAGCGTCCGATCCGGGACAGATAATGAAAAACTGTTTTTT,CASSVRSGTDNEKLFF
NA,TRBV19,TRBJ1-5,NA,15,TGTGCCAGTAGATATTTTGGGTCAGCTGCTCAGCCCCAGCATTTT,CASRYFGSAAQPQHF
NA,TRBV20-1,TRBJ2-3,TRBD2,10,TGCAGTGTTGGCGGGGGGGGGCAGTATTTT,CSVGGGGQYF
NA,TRBV7-2,TRBJ2-3,NA,15,TGTGCCAGCAGCTTAGGGGCCGGAGGCACAGATACGCAGTATTTT,CASSLGAGGTDTQYF
NA,TRBV6-1,TRBJ1-5,NA,15,TGTGCCAGCAGTGAAGCGGGAGGGGAGCGGCAGCCCCAGCATTTT,CASSEAGGERQPQHF
NA,TRBV11-2,TRBJ2-7,TRBD1,14,TGTGCCAGCAGCTTAGACAGGGGGTCGGGAGAGCAGTACTTC,CASSLDRGSGEQYF
NA,TRBV7-9,TRBJ1-1,NA,13,TGTGCCAGCAGCTTAGACGCGGGCACTGAAGCTTTCTTT,CASSLDAGTEAFF
NA,TRBV29-1,TRBJ2-1,TRBD1,18,TGCAGCGCCGACAGAACCCCCGGGACAGGGTTCTCCTACAATGAGCAGTTCTTC,CSADRTPGTGFSYNEQFF
NA,TRBV28,TRBJ1-1,NA,10,TGTGCCAGCAGCTCCAAAAAGGCTTTCTTT,CASSSKKAFF
NA,TRBV11-3,TRBJ2-3,TRBD1,15,TGTGCCAGCAGCTTAGGGACAGGGGACACAGATACGCAGTATTTT,CASSLGTGDTDTQYF
NA,TRBV27,TRBJ1-1,TRBD1,15,TGTGCCAGCAGTTTAGACCCCGACAGGGGGCGGGCAGCTTTCTTT,CASSLDPDRGRAAFF
NA,TRBV5-1,TRBJ2-7,NA,15,TGCGCCAGCAGCTTGGGGGATTCGCAGGGCTACGAGCAGTACTTC,CASSLGDSQGYEQYF
NA,TRBV11-2,TRBJ2-2,TRBD1,15,TGTGCCACCAAGCCATGGACAGGGGGCGGCGGGGAGCTGTTTTTT,CATKPWTGGGGELFF
NA,TRBV20-1,TRBJ1-2,NA,11,TGCAGTGCCCCGGACAACTATGGCTACACCTTC,CSAPDNYGYTF
NA,TRBV5-1,TRBJ2-2,TRBD1,17,TGCGCCAGCAGCTTGGAAACAGGGGGCTTGGGGACCGGGGAGCTGTTTTTT,CASSLETGGLGTGELFF
few,TRBV10-3,TRBJ1-1,TRBD1,13,TGTGCCATCTCGGGACAGGTCAACACTGAAGCTTTCTTT,CAISGQVNTEAFF
NA,TRBV2,TRBJ2-4,NA,12,TGTGCCAGCAGAGACAGGAACTACATTCAGTACTTC,CASRDRNYIQYF
few,TRBV28,TRBJ2-7,NA,12,TGTGCCAGCAGTTTGCAGGGAGGTTGGCAGTACTTC,CASSLQGGWQYF
NA,TRBV29-1,TRBJ2-1,NA,16,TGCAGCGTCGACCCCAGACCAGGTGTGTCCTACAATGAGCAGTTCTTC,CSVDPRPGVSYNEQFF
once,TRBV4-2,TRBJ2-1,TRBD2,16,TGTGCCAGCAGCGGGCTGACGGGACTAAACTACAATGAGCAGTTCTTC,CASSGLTGLNYNEQFF
many,TRBV5-1,TRBJ2-1,NA,15,TGCGCCAGCAGCCGCCGGGAGAGCTCCTACAATGAGCAGTTCTTC,CASSRRESSYNEQFF
NA,TRBV6-4,TRBJ2-5,TRBD2,13,TGTGCCAGCAGTGGGCTAGCGGGAGGGACCCAGTACTTC,CASSGLAGGTQYF
NA,TRBV5-1,TRBJ1-1,NA,14,TGCGCCAGCAGCTCCGGGGCGGCGAGCACTGAAGCTTTCTTT,CASSSGAASTEAFF
NA,TRBV7-2,TRBJ2-1,TRBD2,15,TGTGCCAGCAGGGGGACTAGCGTCCGATACAATGAGCAGTTCTTC,CASRGTSVRYNEQFF
NA,TRBV9,TRBJ2-1,TRBD1,15,TGTGCCAGCAGCGTAGAAGGGACAGAGAACAATGAGCAGTTCTTC,CASSVEGTENNEQFF
once,TRBV6-5,TRBJ2-7,NA,15,TGTGCCAGCAGTTACGACCCCGGTGAAACCTACGAGCAGTACTTC,CASSYDPGETYEQYF
NA,TRBV28,TRBJ2-7,NA,18,TGTGCCAGCAGTTTATCAGTGGGTTTGGGGGGGCTCTCCTACGAGCAGTACTTC,CASSLSVGLGGLSYEQYF
NA,TRBV7-2,TRBJ1-1,TRBD1,15,TGTGCCAGCAGCGCGGGCAGGGGGAGGAACACTGAAGCTTTCTTT,CASSAGRGRNTEAFF
few,TRBV19,TRBJ1-4,NA,13,TGTGCCACCTTGAGTGCGGGTGGTGAAAAACTGTTTTTT,CATLSAGGEKLFF
NA,TRBV5-1,TRBJ1-2,NA,15,TGCGCCAGCAGCCGAGGAGGAGCGGTAACCTATGGCTACACCTTC,CASSRGGAVTYGYTF
NA,TRBV7-8,TRBJ2-5,NA,14,TGTGCCAGCAGCTTACAGGTGGGCCCTTCGACCCAGTACTTC,CASSLQVGPSTQYF
NA,TRBV14,TRBJ2-7,NA,14,TGTGCCAGCAGCAAAGGACGAGTCCACTACGAGCAGTACTTC,CASSKGRVHYEQYF
once,TRBV28,TRBJ1-1,NA,15,TGTGCCAGCAGTCCCGCGGCCGGTGGGAACACTGAAGCTTTCTTT,CASSPAAGGNTEAFF
NA,TRBV10-3,TRBJ2-7,NA,12,TGTGCCATCAGTGATACTCAAGGCGAGCAGTACTTC,CAISDTQGEQYF
NA,TRBV5-1,TRBJ1-3,TRBD1,14,TGCGCCAGCAGCCTGGGACAGTATACTAACACCATATATTTT,CASSLGQYTNTIYF
NA,TRBV11-2,TRBJ2-7,NA,14,TGTGCCAGCAGCTTACAATCCGGGGGCCCTGGGCAGTACTTC,CASSLQSGGPGQYF
NA,TRBV11-2,TRBJ2-6,TRBD1,17,TGTGCCAGCAGAAAAGGACAGGGAGCTTCTGGGGCCAACGTCCTGACTTTC,CASRKGQGASGANVLTF
NA,TRBV7-8,TRBJ1-4,NA,16,TGTGCCAGCAGCTTAGAATTGGCAGCAACTAATGAAAAACTGTTTTTT,CASSLELAATNEKLFF
NA,TRBV7-2,TRBJ2-5,NA,16,TGTGCCAGCAGCCGAACCCGTCGACAGCGCCAAGAGACCCAGTACTTC,CASSRTRRQRQETQYF
once,TRBV5-1,TRBJ2-7,NA,17,TGCGCCAGCAGCCAGTCGAGAATAGCGGAAGGCTCCTACGAGCAGTACTTC,CASSQSRIAEGSYEQYF
once,TRBV2,TRBJ2-7,NA,11,TGTGCCGGTGGGGTCACCTACGAGCAGTACTTC,CAGGVTYEQYF
few,TRBV2,TRBJ1-1,TRBD1,14,TGTGCCAGCAGCGTTGAGACAGGGTTTGGTGAAGCTTTCTTT,CASSVETGFGEAFF
NA,TRBV6-4,TRBJ2-3,TRBD1,14,TGTGCCAGCAGTGGGGACAGGGGCACAGATACGCAGTATTTT,CASSGDRGTDTQYF
NA,TRBV7-2,TRBJ2-1,NA,14,TGTGCCAGCAGCTTAGGCAAAACCCACAATGAGCAGTTCTTC,CASSLGKTHNEQFF
NA,TRBV6-1,TRBJ1-5,TRBD1,15,TGTGCCAGCAGTGGCAGGGGGCTAAGCAATCAGCCCCAGCATTTT,CASSGRGLSNQPQHF
NA,TRBV10-3,TRBJ2-1,TRBD2,16,TGTGCCATCGGTACTTCTAGCGGGAGGGATTACAATGAGCAGTTCTTC,CAIGTSSGRDYNEQFF
NA,TRBV4-2,TRBJ2-1,TRBD2,18,TGTGCCAGCAGCCGAGAACTGAAGTTCCTAGCGGGAGAGAATGAGCAGTTCTTC,CASSRELKFLAGENEQFF
few,TRBV7-2,TRBJ1-5,NA,15,TGTGCCAGCAGCTTAGATCTCTTAGAAGGGCGGGCCCAGCATTTT,CASSLDLLEGRAQHF